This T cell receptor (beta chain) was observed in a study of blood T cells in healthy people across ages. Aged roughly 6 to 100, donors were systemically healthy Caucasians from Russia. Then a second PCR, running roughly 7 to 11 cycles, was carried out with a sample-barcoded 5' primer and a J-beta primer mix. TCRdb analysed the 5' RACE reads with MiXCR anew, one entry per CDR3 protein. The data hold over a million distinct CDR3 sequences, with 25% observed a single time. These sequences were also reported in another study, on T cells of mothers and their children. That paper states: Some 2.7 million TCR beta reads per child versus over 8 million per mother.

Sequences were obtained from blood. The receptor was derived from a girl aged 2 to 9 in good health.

The CDR3 nucleotides read TGCGCCAGCAGTGAGTCTCTTACTCTGTATAGCAATCAGCCCCAGCATTTT. Translating gives CASSESLTLYSNQPQHF. The rearrangement uses TRBV10-2 and TRBJ1-5, with D uncertain. Trimming pared 0 bases from V and 0 bases from J, leaving 12 bases between. This CDR3 has 17 residues. CDR1 and CDR2 (germline): WSHSY, SAAADI.